This TCR beta chain was obtained from a study of blood T cell repertoires in COVID-19. Study-wide background: PBMCs, B-cell-depleted T cells, or T cells provided the cDNA or gDNA that made up the material.

CDR3 length: 18 residues. This clone showed up just once. How the authors handled the data: Quantification of nucleated cells was approximated via reference gene primer amplification. Generated by immunoSEQ multiplex PCR, the TCRdb table keeps only in-frame clones and is missing some. V, J and clone size are taken as reported in that table, and D and trimming were inferred from the DNA itself. Of about 140,000 clones in the sample, about 84% were seen once. The sequenced sample was peripheral blood. V gene TRBV12-2 combines with J gene TRBJ1-6. TRBV12-2 is a pseudogene. This sequence was found in a human donor in a cohort sampled during active COVID-19. The CDR3 DNA reads as TGTGCAAGTCGCTTAGCGCAGTCCGGAACGGGAAATAATTCACCCCTCCACTTT. It codes for CASRLAQSGTGNNSPLHF.